This T cell receptor (beta chain) was identified during a study of CXCR4 blockade with PD-1 therapy in pancreatic cancer. Of note for this clone: What it binds is unknown.

The archived tumor blocks came from patients without neoadjuvant therapy before resection. Study-level results: More frequent amino acid clones had more nucleotide rearrangements, suggesting convergent selection. Antigen-specificity overlap of convergent dominant clones remained unconfirmed.

Libraries were prepared by immunoSEQ multiplex PCR; TCRdb keeps only in-frame clonotypes and omits some of them. In the table there are approximately 17,000 clones, around three quarters of which are singletons. The TCR comes from a human donor with pancreatic ductal adenocarcinoma. The material sequenced was tumor tissue.

The CDR3 coding sequence is TGTGCCAGTACCCCCACCACTGGTTATCGAGGTACCGGGGAGCTGTTTTTT. As protein: CASTPTTGYRGTGELFF. The rearrangement joins TRBV19 to TRBJ2-2; D unclear. Trimming removed 7 bases at V and 5 bases at J, with 23 bases between. Per the germline V gene, CDR1 is LNHDA and CDR2 is SQIVND (reference sequence). There are 17 residues in the CDR3.